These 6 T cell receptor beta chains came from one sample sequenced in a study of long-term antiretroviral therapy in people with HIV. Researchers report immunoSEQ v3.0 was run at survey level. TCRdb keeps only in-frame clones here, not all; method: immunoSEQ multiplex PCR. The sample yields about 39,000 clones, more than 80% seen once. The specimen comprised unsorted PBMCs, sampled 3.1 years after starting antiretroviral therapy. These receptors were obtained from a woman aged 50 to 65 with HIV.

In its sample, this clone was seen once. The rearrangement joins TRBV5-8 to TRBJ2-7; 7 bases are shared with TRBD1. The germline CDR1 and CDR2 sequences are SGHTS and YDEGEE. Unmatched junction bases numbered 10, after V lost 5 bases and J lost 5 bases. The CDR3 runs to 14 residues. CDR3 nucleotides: TGTGCCAGCAGGCATGACAGGGTGAGGCACGAGCAGTACTTC. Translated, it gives CASRHDRVRHEQYF.

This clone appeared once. This CDR3 reads CASSEGLVHNEQFF. Here the CDR3 DNA reads TGTGCCAGCAGCGAGGGACTAGTTCACAATGAGCAGTTCTTC. The chain is built from TRBV9 and TRBJ2-1; 8 bases match TRBD2. The CDR3 runs 14 residues. Looked up from germline, CDR1 is SGDLS and CDR2 is YYNGEE. J lost 5 bases, V lost 3 bases, and 4 bases had no gene match.

The CDR3 region is CASSDSRGMNEQFF. As DNA, the CDR3 is TGTGCCAGCAGTGATTCCAGGGGGATGAATGAGCAGTTCTTC. This rearrangement joins TRBV2 to TRBJ2-1; 7 positions agree with TRBD1. This CDR3 is 14 amino acids long. CDR1 SNHLY and CDR2 FYNNEI come from the germline V gene. J lost 7 bases, V lost 3 bases, and 6 bases had no gene match. Based on the CDR3 plus reference TRBV2 and TRBJ2-1, the full variable domain is EPEVTQTPSHQVTQMGQEVILRCVPISNHLYFYWYRQILGQKVEFLVSFYNNEISEKSEIFDDQFSVERPDGSNFTLKIRSTKLEDSAMYFCASSDSRGMNEQFFGPGTRLTVL.

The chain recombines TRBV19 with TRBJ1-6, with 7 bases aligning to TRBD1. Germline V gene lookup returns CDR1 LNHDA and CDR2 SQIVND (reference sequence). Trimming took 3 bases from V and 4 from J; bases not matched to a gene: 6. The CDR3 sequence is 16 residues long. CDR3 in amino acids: CASSITGDLYNSPLHF. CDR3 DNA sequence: TGTGCCAGTAGTATCACAGGGGACTTGTATAATTCACCCCTCCACTTT.

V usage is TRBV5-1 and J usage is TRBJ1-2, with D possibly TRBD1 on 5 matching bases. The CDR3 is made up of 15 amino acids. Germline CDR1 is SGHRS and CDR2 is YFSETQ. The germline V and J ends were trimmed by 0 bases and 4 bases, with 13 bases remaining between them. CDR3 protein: CASSLEAGSLYGYTF. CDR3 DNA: TGCGCCAGCAGCTTGGAGGCAGGGAGTCTCTATGGCTACACCTTC.

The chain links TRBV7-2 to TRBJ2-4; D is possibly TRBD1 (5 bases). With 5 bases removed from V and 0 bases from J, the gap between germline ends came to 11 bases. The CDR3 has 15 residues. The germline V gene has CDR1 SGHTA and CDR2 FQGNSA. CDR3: CASSPDILAKNIQYF. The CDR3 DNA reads TGTGCCAGCAGCCCGGACATTTTAGCCAAAAACATTCAGTACTTC.